These 22 T cell receptor beta chains share one sample of origin, sequenced in a study of blood T cell repertoires in COVID-19. The data were produced by immunoSEQ multiplex PCR, yet TCRdb's version contains in-frame clones alone and is incomplete. Of about 400,000 clones in the sample, roughly 90% are singletons; the top ten hold 0.97%. The sample consisted of PBMCs or T cells enriched from blood (not recorded which). The receptors originated from a woman aged 25-40 years with acute COVID-19.

This chain joins TRBV9 and TRBJ2-7; 10 bases match TRBD1. Germline-derived CDR1 and CDR2 are SGDLS and YYNGEE. V lost 3 bases to trimming and J lost 6 bases; unmatched junction nucleotides: 9. This CDR3 contains 15 residues. CDR3 nucleotide sequence: TGTGCCAGCAGCGCTCTCGGACAGGGGGAGAGCGAGCAGTACTTC. Its protein product is CASSALGQGESEQYF.

This clone was found once. The same CDR3 also results from other DNA sequences found in this sample. This chain's CDR3 is CASSLGQGASYGYTF. The CDR3 coding sequence is TGCGCCAGCAGCTTGGGGCAGGGGGCGAGCTATGGCTACACCTTC. The rearrangement uses TRBV5-1 and TRBJ1-2; TRBD1 matches at 8 bases. In germline, CDR1 is SGHRS, CDR2 YFSETQ. With 0 bases clipped from V and 4 bases from J, the junction kept 5 bases outside the gene matches. CDR3 length: 15 amino acids.

The genes are TRBV29-1 and TRBJ1-1, with D perhaps matching TRBD1 (6 bases). CDR3 size: 15 residues. Germline CDR1 reads SQVTM; CDR2 reads ANQGSEA. V gave up 2 bases and J gave up 4 bases, with 17 bases separating them. CDR3 sequence reads: CSVEPNREVGTEAFF. The CDR3 bases are TGCAGCGTTGAACCGAACAGGGAAGTCGGCACTGAAGCTTTCTTT.

The chain combines TRBV5-1 with TRBJ2-3; 8 positions agree with TRBD2. Trimming removed 0 bases from V and 6 bases from J; junction bases left unmatched: 12. CDR3 length: 17 amino acids. From germline, CDR1 is SGHRS and CDR2 YFSETQ. CDR3 region: CASSLAFGGAGGDTQYF. The CDR3 DNA sequence: TGCGCCAGCAGCTTGGCCTTCGGGGGGGCCGGAGGGGATACGCAGTATTTT.

V is TRBV30 and J is TRBJ1-1, with no clear D. V lost 3 bases to trimming and J lost 2 bases, with 10 bases between them. The CDR3 runs 13 residues. The germline V gene has CDR1 GTSNPN and CDR2 SVGIG (reference sequence). CDR3 loop: CAWRWRINTEAFF. The CDR3 coding sequence is TGTGCCTGGAGGTGGCGGATAAACACTGAAGCTTTCTTT.

This clone showed up just a few times. The genes are TRBV7-6 and TRBJ2-2; TRBD1 agrees at 9 bases. The germline gives CDR1 SGHVS, CDR2 FNYEAQ. V lost 3 bases and J lost 5; bases outside the gene matches: 7. The CDR3 sequence is 16 residues long. CDR3 loop: CASSFIAQGATGELFF. CDR3 nucleotides: TGTGCCAGCAGCTTTATCGCACAGGGGGCGACCGGGGAGCTGTTTTTT.

The gene calls are TRBV27 and TRBJ2-7; maybe TRBD1 (6 bases). Germline assignment: CDR1 MNHEY and CDR2 SMNVEV (reference sequence). The CDR3 sequence is 13 residues long. The V and J ends lost 3 bases and 3 bases respectively, with 9 bases between them. CDR3 residues: CASSFRGLYEQYF. DNA of the CDR3: TGTGCCAGCAGTTTCAGGGGCCTCTACGAGCAGTACTTC.

The chain carries TRBV9 and TRBJ2-2, with TRBD1 as a possible D gene (6 bases). Germline V lookup: CDR1 SGDLS, CDR2 YYNGEE. Trimming took off 4 bases at V and 5 bases at J, with 12 bases between the two ends. This CDR3 is 14 amino acids long. CDR3 amino acids: CASSHVGGTGELFF. In DNA form, the CDR3 reads TGTGCCAGCAGCCACGTAGGGGGTACCGGGGAGCTGTTTTTT.

The chain combines TRBV5-6 with TRBJ1-4; D is uncertain. This CDR3 contains 14 residues. V shed 2 bases and J shed 7 bases, with 12 bases lying between them. Germline-derived CDR1 and CDR2 are SGHDT and YYEEEE. This chain's CDR3 is CASSFRRVSEKLFF. The CDR3 DNA is TGTGCCAGCAGCTTTAGGCGGGTTAGTGAAAAACTGTTTTTT. Based on the CDR3 plus reference TRBV5-6 and TRBJ1-4, the full variable domain is DAGVTQSPTHLIKTRGQQVTLRCSPKSGHDTVSWYQQALGQGPQFIFQYYEEEERQRGNFPDRFSGHQFPNYSSELNVNALLLGDSALYLCASSFRRVSEKLFFGSGTQLSVL.

V is TRBV5-1 and J is TRBJ1-6, with a weak D call TRBD1 (6 bases). The CDR3 length is 15 residues. Germline values: CDR1 SGHRS, CDR2 YFSETQ. V was clipped by 4 bases and J by 14 bases, with 22 bases between them. CDR3 coding DNA: TGCGCCAGCAGCCCAGGACAGTGGGAAATTAGGGCCCTCCACTTT. The encoded protein is CASSPGQWEIRALHF. The complete variable domain, with remaining parts taken from reference TRBV5-1 and TRBJ1-6, reads KAGVTQTPRYLIKTRGQQVTLSCSPISGHRSVSWYQQTPGQGLQFLFEYFSETQRNKGNFPGRFSGRQFSNSRSEMNVSTLELGDSALYLCASSPGQWEIRALHFGNGTRLTVT.

This clone was counted a few times. The gene calls are TRBV4-1 and TRBJ2-1; 9 positions agree with TRBD2. Germline V gene sequence: CDR1 MGHRA, CDR2 YSYEKL. The CDR3 extends over 14 amino acids. Losses at the gene ends were 5 bases for V and 9 bases for J; bases not matched to a gene: 8. The CDR3 DNA reads as TGCGCCAGCAGCAGGACTAGCGTAGATAGTGAGCAGTTCTTC. Translated, it gives CASSRTSVDSEQFF.

The table lists this clone with a few counts. The chain joins TRBV6-1 to TRBJ1-5; TRBD1 aligns across 7 bases. This CDR3 has 16 amino acids. V trimming: 0 bases; J trimming: 6 bases; junction bases outside the gene matches: 8. CDR1 and CDR2 (germline): MNHNS, SASEGT. The CDR3 coding sequence is TGTGCCAGCAGTGAAGCTCCCCCAGGGGGACGTCAGCCCCAGCATTTT. It translates to CASSEAPPGGRQPQHF.

The chain uses TRBV13 and TRBJ1-2; D is ambiguous. V gave up 1 base and J gave up 4 bases, with 13 bases separating them. The germline CDR1 and CDR2 sequences are PRHDT and FYEKMQ (reference sequence). The CDR3 consists of 15 residues. The CDR3 loop reads CASSLESQVVYGYTF. The CDR3 nucleotides are TGTGCCAGCAGCTTAGAGTCGCAGGTGGTCTATGGCTACACCTTC. Based on the CDR3 plus reference TRBV13 and TRBJ1-2, the full variable domain is AAGVIQSPRHLIKEKRETATLKCYPIPRHDTVYWYQQGPGQDPQFLISFYEKMQSDKGSIPDRFSAQQFSDYHSELNMSSLELGDSALYFCASSLESQVVYGYTFGSGTRLTVV.

V is TRBV6-2 or TRBV6-3 and J is TRBJ1-2; D ambiguous. V was shortened by 2 bases and J by 5 bases, with 12 bases between the two germline ends. Germline V CDR1 and CDR2: MNHEY, SVGEGT. The CDR3 runs 14 residues. The CDR3 coding sequence is TGTGCCAGCAGTTACGCCTCAGAAGTATATGGCTACACCTTC. The encoded protein is CASSYASEVYGYTF.

The rearrangement links TRBV12-5 to TRBJ1-5, with TRBD1 matching 7 bases. V lost 0 bases and J lost 4; bases outside the gene matches: 3. CDR3 length equals 15 residues. CDR1 is LGHNT and CDR2 is FRNRAP in the germline V gene. CDR3 bases: TGTGCTAGTGGTTTGGTAACACAGGGGAATCAGCCCCAGCATTTT. It encodes CASGLVTQGNQPQHF.

This clone was picked up a small number of times. CDR3 DNA: TGTGCCAGCTCACGGGGGACTCGTTTTGGGGAGCAGTACTTC. Its translation is CASSRGTRFGEQYF. The V call is TRBV18, the J call TRBJ2-7; a possible D gene is TRBD2 (6 bases). Between the trimmed V and J ends, which lost 4 bases and 7 bases, there was a span of 17 bases. This CDR3 is 14 amino acids long. The germline CDR1 and CDR2 sequences are KGHSH and LQKENI. The complete variable domain, with remaining parts taken from reference TRBV18 and TRBJ2-7, reads NAGVMQNPRHLVRRRGQEARLRCSPMKGHSHVYWYRQLPEEGLKFMVYLQKENIIDESGMPKERFSAEFPKEGPSILRIQQVVRGDSAAYFCASSRGTRFGEQYFGPGTRLTVT.

This chain connects TRBV11-1 to TRBJ1-1; D remains unclear. The germline V gene encodes CDR1 SGHAT and CDR2 FQDESV (reference sequence). Trimming shortened V by 5 bases and J by 0 bases, and 13 bases separated the two germline ends. The CDR3 sequence is 15 residues long. In DNA, the CDR3 is TGTGCCAGCAGCGGCCAGGATCTGATGAACACTGAAGCTTTCTTT. This sequence encodes CASSGQDLMNTEAFF.

The J gene is TRBJ1-1, the V gene TRBV6-5, with TRBD1 identical over 7 bases. The CDR3 runs 12 residues. V dropped 7 bases and J dropped 5; count of bases not matched to a gene: 4. Looked up from germline, CDR1 is MNHEY and CDR2 is SVGAGI. CDR3 DNA: TGTGCCAGCACAACAGGGGATACTGAAGCTTTCTTT. This encodes CASTTGDTEAFF.

This clone was detected ten times or more. The J gene is TRBJ2-1, the V gene TRBV7-9; 7 nucleotides line up with TRBD2. CDR1 and CDR2 from the germline V gene are SEHNR and FQNEAQ (reference sequence). The V and J ends lost 5 bases and 6 bases, in that order; junction bases with no gene match: 13. There are 16 residues in the CDR3. The CDR3 protein is CASSLSLAVQPNEQFF. Written as DNA, the CDR3 is TGTGCCAGCAGCCTCAGCCTAGCGGTTCAACCCAATGAGCAGTTCTTC. Full variable domain (outside the CDR3, taken from reference TRBV7-9 and TRBJ2-1): DTGVSQNPRHKITKRGQNVTFRCDPISEHNRLYWYRQTLGQGPEFLTYFQNEAQLEKSRLLSDRFSAERPKGSFSTLEIQRTEQGDSAMYLCASSLSLAVQPNEQFFGPGTRLTVL.

The V and J genes are TRBV10-1 and TRBJ1-1, with a tentative D call TRBD1 (6 bases). The V gene lost 6 bases and the J gene lost 0 bases, with 8 bases spanning the gap. CDR1 is WNHNN, CDR2 SYGVQD, per germline (reference sequence). The CDR3 runs to 13 residues. The CDR3 loop is CASRRTVNTEAFF. The CDR3 DNA sequence: TGCGCCAGCAGAAGGACAGTGAACACTGAAGCTTTCTTT.

This clone was seen a few times. The sample contains more than one DNA sequence encoding this CDR3. The chain links TRBV18 to TRBJ1-2; TRBD1 matches 7 bases. Trimming removed 4 bases from V and 5 bases from J; junction bases left unmatched: 4. Per the germline V gene, CDR1 is KGHSH and CDR2 is LQKENI. The CDR3 sequence is 13 residues long. The CDR3 DNA follows: TGTGCCAGCTCACTCCAGGGGGATTATGGCTACACCTTC. Its protein is CASSLQGDYGYTF.

J is TRBJ1-5 and V is TRBV19, with unresolved D. V was trimmed by 3 bases and J by 4 bases, leaving 19 bases between them. The CDR3 extends over 17 amino acids. Germline CDR1 and CDR2: LNHDA and SQIVND (reference sequence). This CDR3 is CASSIDRTRAQNQPQHF. CDR3 nucleotide sequence: TGTGCCAGTAGTATCGATAGGACGAGGGCCCAAAATCAGCCCCAGCATTTT.